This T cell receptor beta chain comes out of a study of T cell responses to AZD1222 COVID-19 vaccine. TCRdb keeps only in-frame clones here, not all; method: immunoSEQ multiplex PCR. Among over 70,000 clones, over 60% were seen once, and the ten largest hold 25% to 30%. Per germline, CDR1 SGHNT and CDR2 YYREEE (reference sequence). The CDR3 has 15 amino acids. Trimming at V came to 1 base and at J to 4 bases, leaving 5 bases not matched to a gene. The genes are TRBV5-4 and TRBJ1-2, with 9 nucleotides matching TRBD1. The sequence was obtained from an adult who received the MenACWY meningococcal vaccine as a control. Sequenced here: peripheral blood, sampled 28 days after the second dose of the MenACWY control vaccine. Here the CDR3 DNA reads TGTGCCAGCAGCTTGCCTACAGGGGGCAGCTATGGCTACACCTTC. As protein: CASSLPTGGSYGYTF.